This T cell receptor beta chain comes out of a study of post-analysis software for immune sequencing data (dated by TCRdb to the mid-2010s). At the level of the whole study: The recorded disease courses included relapsing-remitting, secondary progressive and progressive-relapsing multiple sclerosis, and some patients had no subtype annotation. The patient repertoires were compared against more than 10 previously published healthy control repertoires obtained from donors aged roughly 6 to 25 years. A subset of samples was prepared in parallel using single-end sample barcoding, then pooled and co-amplified after Illumina adapter ligation.

Overall results and qualifications from the work: Strong co-clustering of samples prepared in the same batch was shown by direct clustering with F measure, prompting a batch-effect correction. Multiple sclerosis patients had significantly lower normalized Chao1 diversity than controls, a result that suggests substantial peripheral T-cell clonal expansion. The multiple sclerosis patient group was slightly younger than the control group. Patients showed significantly higher frequencies than controls for a handful of TRBV segments, among them TRBV5-6, TRBV5-1 and TRBV20-1.

CDR1 and CDR2, per the germline V gene, are MNHEY and SVGEGT. The V end loses 10 bases and the J end loses 4 bases, and a stretch of 14 bases separates them. Measured from the cysteine to the phenylalanine, the CDR3 is 14 residues long. Only the CDR3 DNA is retained, 42 bases long and in frame from the first base. Receptors were amplified or captured by PCR. The instrument was an Illumina HiSeq 2500. To reduce PCR and sequencing biases, unique molecular identifiers were built into the TCR beta cDNA libraries. Around 500,000 cDNA molecules were obtained for every 1 to 10 million input T cells, so each molecule roughly corresponded to one T cell. Patient libraries were prepared and sequenced with the same protocol used for the earlier healthy control dataset. Within a given batch, samples were prepared together, multiplexed and sequenced on the same HiSeq lane. Processing in the source paper ran as follows. MIGEC handled the raw barcoded reads, throwing out single-read molecular identifier groups before consensus assembly and CDR3 extraction. VDJtools was used for post-analysis of the clonotype tables, with diversity normalized by down-sampling every dataset to the smallest sample size. In repertoire overlap clustering, CDR3 amino acid sequences, but not nucleotide sequences, were matched to correct batch-related cross-sample contamination. In-frame beta chains were kept once TCRdb had trimmed the public reads at Q25 with fastp and called clones with MiXCR. Rows are unified per CDR3 protein, each entry keeping the most common DNA and genes. The authors' filters were not applied to this entry. The sample table shows hundreds of thousands of distinct CDR3 sequences, and under 55% are seen once. The top ten clones comprise 9.5% to 13% of the sample.

TCR beta repertoires were profiled from peripheral blood of roughly 13 young patients with multiple sclerosis to demonstrate the VDJtools post-analysis software. The patients with multiple sclerosis were children and adolescents between 6 and 15 years of age. This clonotype has just a few counts. This receptor's antigen is unknown. No base-level quality is on record; no much larger clone is a single base apart. This TCR was recovered from a girl between 10 and 17 years old with multiple sclerosis. Sequencing was done on a sample of blood. Recombination connected TRBV6-2 or TRBV6-3 to TRBJ2-6; confidence is insufficient to name the D gene. The sequenced DNA: TGTGCCACCCTTAGCAAGGCCGGGGCCAACGTCCTGACTTTC. Translated, it gives CATLSKAGANVLTF.